The 32 T cell receptor beta chains below all came from one sample that was sequenced in a study of shared clonotypes between healthy human individuals. The assay was immunoSEQ multiplex PCR, and TCRdb's table has in-frame clones only and misses some. The sample lists about 990,000 clones; around 78% were seen once. Input material: memory CD4+ T cells from PBMCs. Subset denoted: CD45RA-negative fraction. These receptors were taken from a man between 18 and 29 years old in good health. Some clones in this sample may be carry-over from other donors' samples.

V gene TRBV18 combines with J gene TRBJ2-7; 8 nucleotides align to TRBD1. The CDR3 spans 15 residues. Unmatched junction bases numbered 9, after V lost 8 bases and J lost 0 bases. The germline CDR1 and CDR2 sequences are KGHSH and LQKENI. The CDR3 nucleotides read TGTGCCAGCAAGGTGACAGGGGAAAGCTCCTACGAGCAGTACTTC. Protein sequence: CASKVTGESSYEQYF.

J is TRBJ2-4 and V is TRBV5-1; D possibly uses TRBD1 or TRBD2 (6 bases each). Germline CDR1 and CDR2: SGHRS and YFSETQ. The CDR3 contains 15 residues. V shed 2 bases and J shed 6 bases, with 15 bases lying between them. The CDR3 nucleotides are TGCGCCAGCAGCTTTGACGGGGGCGGTGGAAACATTCAGTACTTC. Its protein product is CASSFDGGGGNIQYF.

In this sample, this clone turned up once. Other DNA sequences of this sample code for an identical CDR3. The rearrangement uses TRBV7-3 and TRBJ2-3; no clear D. Trimming took off 6 bases at V and 0 bases at J, with 10 bases between the two ends. Germline lookup yields CDR1 SGHTA and CDR2 FQGTGA. There are 14 residues in the CDR3. CDR3 nucleotide sequence: TGTGCCAGCAGTCTCGGGCTGAGCACAGATACGCAGTATTTT. It encodes CASSLGLSTDTQYF.

A note on this clone: One base away lies a much larger clone, so this may be a sequencing read error. The chain is built from TRBV6-5 and TRBJ2-5; D not resolved. CDR1 MNHEY and CDR2 SVGAGI come from the germline V gene. V was shortened by 8 bases and J by 3 bases, with 4 bases between the two germline ends. The CDR3 extends over 10 amino acids. The CDR3 region has the DNA TGTGCCAGCGGTAAAGAGACCCAGTACTTC. It yields the protein CASGKETQYF.

The chain uses TRBV5-4 and TRBJ1-1, with D tentatively TRBD1 (6 bases). V was pared by 4 bases and J by 0 bases, with 19 bases between. The germline V gene encodes CDR1 SGHNT and CDR2 YYREEE (reference sequence). The CDR3 extends over 17 amino acids. As DNA, the CDR3 is TGTGCCAGCAGCCCCCGCACAGGGCGCGGGGTGAACACTGAAGCTTTCTTT. The encoded protein is CASSPRTGRGVNTEAFF.

The chain combines TRBV29-1 with TRBJ2-5; tentative D call: TRBD2 (6 bases). Per the germline V gene, CDR1 is SQVTM and CDR2 is ANQGSEA. V was cut by 7 bases and J by 7 bases, with 19 bases left in between. The CDR3 has 13 residues. CDR3 bases: TGCAGCGGGGGGGAGGCAGTCTTAGGGACCCAGTACTTC. Translating it yields CSGGEAVLGTQYF.

CDR3 in amino acids: CASKLAGGPYNEQFF. CDR3 nucleotide sequence: TGCGCCAGTAAGTTAGCGGGAGGTCCCTACAATGAGCAGTTCTTC. The rearrangement joins TRBV5-1 to TRBJ2-1; 10 nucleotides match TRBD2. Germline CDR1 reads SGHRS; CDR2 reads YFSETQ. The trim removed 8 bases at V and 2 bases at J, leaving 7 bases unmatched. The CDR3 is 15 amino acids.

As regards this clone: Other DNA sequences in the same sample also yield this CDR3. V and J are TRBV7-9 and TRBJ2-1; tentative D call: TRBD2 (5 bases). V was trimmed by 2 bases and J by 4 bases, leaving 6 bases between them. The CDR3 loop spans 13 amino acids. CDR1 is SEHNR and CDR2 is FQNEAQ in the germline V gene (reference sequence). The CDR3 reads CASSLRGYNEQFF. The CDR3 DNA reads as TGTGCCAGCAGCTTACGGGGTTACAATGAGCAGTTCTTC. The whole variable domain, filled in from reference TRBV7-9 and TRBJ2-1, reads DTGVSQNPRHKITKRGQNVTFRCDPISEHNRLYWYRQTLGQGPEFLTYFQNEAQLEKSRLLSDRFSAERPKGSFSTLEIQRTEQGDSAMYLCASSLRGYNEQFFGPGTRLTVL.

The rearrangement joins TRBV12-5 to TRBJ2-1; 10 nucleotides line up with TRBD2. Losses at the gene ends were 1 base for V and 7 bases for J; bases not matched to a gene: 10. The CDR3 contains 17 residues. CDR1 and CDR2 (germline): LGHNT, FRNRAP. Here the CDR3 reads CASGLGLGTSVSNEQFF. As DNA, the CDR3 is TGTGCTAGTGGTTTGGGCCTAGGGACTAGCGTTTCGAATGAGCAGTTCTTC.

The chain is built from TRBV19 and TRBJ1-2; unclear D gene. This CDR3 contains 14 residues. Germline loops: CDR1 LNHDA, CDR2 SQIVND (reference sequence). The V end lost 6 bases, the J end lost 5 bases, and 16 bases lay between the germline ends. CDR3 protein: CASRPLSSPYGYTF. The CDR3 nucleotides are TGTGCCAGTAGGCCCCTTTCGAGCCCGTATGGCTACACCTTC.

The V call is TRBV28, the J call TRBJ2-5; possibly TRBD1 for D (6 bases). Trimming cost V 3 bases and J 4 bases, with 9 bases left between them. The CDR3 contains 13 residues. Germline V gives CDR1 MDHEN, CDR2 SYDVKM. The CDR3 reads CASSFGGPETQYF. The DNA for the CDR3 is TGTGCCAGCAGTTTTGGGGGCCCAGAGACCCAGTACTTC.

This clone was observed a few times. J is TRBJ1-5 and V is TRBV5-6, with D maybe TRBD1 (6 bases). The CDR3 spans 13 residues. In germline, CDR1 is SGHDT, CDR2 YYEEEE. V was trimmed by 6 bases and J by 2 bases, leaving 9 bases between them. In nucleotides, the CDR3 is TGTGCCAGCAACTACAGGGGCAATCAGCCCCAGCATTTT. It translates to CASNYRGNQPQHF. Filled out from reference TRBV5-6 and TRBJ1-5, the complete variable domain reads DAGVTQSPTHLIKTRGQQVTLRCSPKSGHDTVSWYQQALGQGPQFIFQYYEEEERQRGNFPDRFSGHQFPNYSSELNVNALLLGDSALYLCASNYRGNQPQHFGDGTRLSIL.

In the case of this clone: The sample holds other DNA sequences that translate to the same CDR3. The chain uses TRBV29-1 and TRBJ1-5; weak D call: TRBD1 (5 bases). CDR3 length: 13 amino acids. V shed 7 bases and J shed 4 bases, with 14 bases lying between them. In germline, CDR1 is SQVTM, CDR2 ANQGSEA. CDR3: CSASDRNNQPQHF. CDR3 coding DNA: TGCAGCGCATCTGACAGAAATAATCAGCCCCAGCATTTT. Using reference TRBV29-1 and TRBJ1-5 for the parts outside the CDR3, the full variable domain is SAVISQKPSRDICQRGTSLTIQCQVDSQVTMMFWYRQQPGQSLTLIATANQGSEATYESGFVIDKFPISRPNLTFSTLTVSNMSPEDSSIYLCSASDRNNQPQHFGDGTRLSIL.

The chain links TRBV9 to TRBJ2-1, with D perhaps matching TRBD1 or TRBD2 (5 bases each). V gave up 0 bases and J gave up 2 bases, with 9 bases separating them. This CDR3 has 15 amino acids. Germline V gene sequence: CDR1 SGDLS, CDR2 YYNGEE. CDR3 region: CASSVDGTTYNEQFF. CDR3 bases: TGTGCCAGCAGCGTAGATGGGACCACCTACAATGAGCAGTTCTTC.

This chain joins TRBV6-5 and TRBJ1-2; D gene uncertain. The CDR3 consists of 15 residues. CDR1 is MNHEY and CDR2 is SVGAGI in the germline V gene. The V and J ends lost 6 bases and 2 bases respectively, with 16 bases between them. DNA of the CDR3: TGTGCCAGCAGGCCTCCGGGCCCTATCAACTATGGCTACACCTTC. Translating gives CASRPPGPINYGYTF.

CDR3: CAWSPQTGNTEAFF. CDR3 bases: TGTGCCTGGAGTCCCCAGACAGGGAACACTGAAGCTTTCTTT. The chain employs TRBV30 and TRBJ1-1, with TRBD1 as a possible D gene (6 bases). This CDR3 has 14 amino acids. Deletions cut 2 bases from V and 1 base from J, with 11 bases between. Germline lookup yields CDR1 GTSNPN and CDR2 SVGIG (reference sequence).

V gene TRBV5-4 combines with J gene TRBJ2-7; D is undetermined. Trimming cost V 3 bases and J 0 bases, with 13 bases left between them. The CDR3 is 15 residues long. Germline values: CDR1 SGHNT, CDR2 YYREEE (reference sequence). The CDR3 protein is CASSSTPRVSYEQYF. The CDR3 bases are TGTGCCAGCAGCTCCACCCCCCGGGTCTCCTACGAGCAGTACTTC.

The chain recombines TRBV7-8 with TRBJ2-7; TRBD2 agrees at 9 bases. This CDR3 has 15 residues. The V and J ends lost 4 bases and 4 bases, in that order; junction bases with no gene match: 8. Germline V lookup: CDR1 SGHVS, CDR2 FQNEAQ. The CDR3: CASSSKASGIYEQYF. The CDR3 DNA reads as TGTGCCAGCAGCTCAAAGGCTAGCGGGATTTACGAGCAGTACTTC.

With regard to this clone: One junction end disagrees with the germline gene, perhaps due to a read error. CDR3 sequence: CASSSGGSSYSSPLHF. CDR3 sequence (DNA): TGCGCCAGCAGCTCGGGTGGGAGCTCCTATAGTTCACCCCTCCACTTT. J is TRBJ1-6 and V is TRBV5-1; D remains ambiguous. Germline assignment: CDR1 SGHRS and CDR2 YFSETQ. CDR3 length: 16 amino acids.

The chain couples TRBV4-3 to TRBJ2-5; 8 bases line up with TRBD2. The trim removed 1 base at V and 5 bases at J, leaving 6 bases unmatched. CDR1 is LGHNA, CDR2 YSLEER, per germline. CDR3 size: 15 residues. The chain's CDR3 is CASSQGGGLEETQYF. CDR3 DNA: TGCGCCAGCAGCCAAGGTGGGGGACTAGAGGAGACCCAGTACTTC.

The CDR3 DNA reads TGTGCCAGCAGCGAAGGGGGGGGCTCGTCCACTGAAGCTTTCTTT. Translating it yields CASSEGGGSSTEAFF. J is TRBJ1-1 and V is TRBV28; maybe TRBD1 (6 bases). Trimming stripped 6 bases from V and 4 bases from J, with 18 bases between. The CDR3 has 15 residues. The germline V gene has CDR1 MDHEN and CDR2 SYDVKM.

This chain connects TRBV28 to TRBJ1-5, with D possibly matching TRBD1 (6 bases). Germline V gene data show CDR1 as MDHEN and CDR2 as SYDVKM. CDR3 length: 16 residues. With 1 base removed from V and 4 bases from J, the gap between germline ends came to 14 bases. The CDR3 loop is CASSLSRGAVNQPQHF. As DNA, the CDR3 is TGTGCCAGCAGTTTATCGAGGGGGGCAGTAAATCAGCCCCAGCATTTT.

This clone was recorded a few times. J is TRBJ1-3 and V is TRBV11-2; TRBD1 matches at 7 bases. The junction had 7 bases not matched to a gene; V was cut back by 1 base and J by 4 bases. The germline V gene encodes CDR1 SGHAT and CDR2 FQNNGV. This CDR3 comprises 16 residues. CDR3 in amino acids: CASSLGRGRGGNTIYF. In DNA, the CDR3 is TGTGCCAGCAGCTTAGGTAGGGGGCGCGGAGGAAACACCATATATTTT.

The chain uses TRBV6-1 and TRBJ1-1; D unclear. V shed 4 bases and J shed 5 bases, with 17 bases lying between them. From germline, CDR1 is MNHNS and CDR2 SASEGT. This CDR3 spans 15 amino acids. CDR3 nucleotides: TGTGCCAGCAGTGCCCACGGAACGGAGGTTACTGAAGCTTTCTTT. It translates to CASSAHGTEVTEAFF.

This sequence joins TRBV27 and TRBJ2-5; 8 positions agree with TRBD1. The CDR3 runs to 16 residues. Looked up from germline, CDR1 is MNHEY and CDR2 is SMNVEV (reference sequence). Losses at the gene ends were 3 bases for V and 2 bases for J; bases not matched to a gene: 8. In DNA form, the CDR3 reads TGTGCCAGCAGTTTCCTCGGACAGGGCGTTCAAGAGACCCAGTACTTC. This translates into CASSFLGQGVQETQYF.

The V and J genes are TRBV13 and TRBJ2-7; D is perhaps TRBD1 (6 bases). The CDR3 is made up of 15 amino acids. Germline assignment: CDR1 PRHDT and CDR2 FYEKMQ (reference sequence). The V gene lost 5 bases and the J gene lost 4 bases, with 18 bases spanning the gap. CDR3 sequence: CASSRQVKLAYEQYF. The CDR3 DNA follows: TGTGCCAGCAGCCGACAGGTCAAATTAGCGTACGAGCAGTACTTC.

The DNA for the CDR3 is TGTGCCAGTACCAGGGACAGTGGCTATGGCTACACCTTC. Encoded protein: CASTRDSGYGYTF. The chain carries TRBV19 and TRBJ1-2, with TRBD1 matching 7 bases. The CDR3 covers 13 residues. The germline V gene encodes CDR1 LNHDA and CDR2 SQIVND (reference sequence). Unmatched junction bases numbered 6, after V lost 7 bases and J lost 4 bases.

This clone was observed a handful of times. The genes are TRBV2 and TRBJ2-7, with TRBD1 matching over 7 bases. CDR1 is SNHLY and CDR2 is FYNNEI in the germline V gene. J gave up 0 bases and V 8 bases, and 10 bases lay outside the gene matches. The CDR3 length is 15 residues. CDR3 sequence (DNA): TGTGCCAGCCAGAGAGACAGGGATGACTCCTACGAGCAGTACTTC. Its translation: CASQRDRDDSYEQYF.

CDR3 amino acids: CASSYTGAGSGANVLTF. CDR3 sequence (DNA): TGTGCCAGCAGCTACACAGGGGCCGGGTCTGGGGCCAACGTCCTGACTTTC. The chain has TRBV2 and TRBJ2-6, with TRBD1 matching 7 bases. Germline loops: CDR1 SNHLY, CDR2 FYNNEI. The CDR3 contains 17 residues. The V segment lost 6 bases and the J segment 1 base; nucleotides outside the gene matches: 9. The full variable domain, completed using reference TRBV2 and TRBJ2-6, is EPEVTQTPSHQVTQMGQEVILRCVPISNHLYFYWYRQILGQKVEFLVSFYNNEISEKSEIFDDQFSVERPDGSNFTLKIRSTKLEDSAMYFCASSYTGAGSGANVLTFGAGSRLTVL.

This clone was seen more than once but under ten times. This sequence joins TRBV7-9 and TRBJ1-1, with TRBD1 matching over 10 bases. This CDR3 contains 14 residues. CDR1 is SEHNR and CDR2 is FQNEAQ in the germline V gene (reference sequence). J lost 4 bases, V lost 3 bases, and 2 bases had no gene match. In DNA, the CDR3 is TGTGCCAGCAGCTTTCGGGACAGGGGCACTGAAGCTTTCTTT. Encoded protein: CASSFRDRGTEAFF. The full variable domain, its missing parts supplied by reference TRBV7-9 and TRBJ1-1, is DTGVSQNPRHKITKRGQNVTFRCDPISEHNRLYWYRQTLGQGPEFLTYFQNEAQLEKSRLLSDRFSAERPKGSFSTLEIQRTEQGDSAMYLCASSFRDRGTEAFFGQGTRLTVV.

For this clone: Additional DNA sequences in this sample encode the identical CDR3. This chain connects TRBV11-3 to TRBJ2-2; D ambiguous. Germline CDR1 is SGHNT and CDR2 is YENEEA. The CDR3 is 13 residues long. V was clipped by 3 bases and J by 5 bases, with 7 bases between them. CDR3 DNA: TGTGCCAGCAGCTTTAGCTCGACCGGGGAGCTGTTTTTT. It is translated as CASSFSSTGELFF.

V is TRBV28 and J is TRBJ1-1; a possible D gene is TRBD1 (6 bases). The CDR3 loop spans 15 amino acids. Germline CDR1 MDHEN, CDR2 SYDVKM. Trimming left V 5 bases short and J 4 bases short, with 17 bases between. This CDR3 is CASSISTPGATEAFF. The CDR3 DNA sequence: TGTGCCAGCAGTATATCTACCCCGGGGGCCACTGAAGCTTTCTTT.